The 8 T cell receptor beta chains below were found in one sample sequenced in a study of T cell changes during pregnancy in multiple sclerosis. TCRdb keeps only in-frame clones here, not all; method: immunoSEQ multiplex PCR. In the table there are 45,000 to 60,000 clones, roughly 90% of which are singletons. Sequenced material: CD8+ T cells from peripheral blood mononuclear cells, taken before pregnancy. The receptor source for this set is a female donor with multiple sclerosis, enrolled in a pregnancy study.

V usage is TRBV4-3 and J usage is TRBJ2-5, with D perhaps TRBD2 (7 bases). Trimming cost V 0 bases and J 5 bases, with 13 bases left between them. Germline V gene lookup returns CDR1 LGHNA and CDR2 YSLEER. The CDR3 totals 15 residues. CDR3 sequence reads: CASSQDAGAGETQYF. As DNA, the CDR3 is TGCGCCAGCAGCCAAGACGCGGGGGCGGGGGAGACCCAGTACTTC.

CDR3 bases: TGTGCCAGCAGCGAGAGCGGGGGGGCTTTTTCCTACAATGAGCAGTTCTTC. Encoded protein: CASSESGGAFSYNEQFF. The chain combines TRBV9 with TRBJ2-1, with 10 bases fitting TRBD2. V trimming: 3 bases; J trimming: 1 base; junction bases outside the gene matches: 7. The V gene's germline CDR1 is SGDLS and CDR2 YYNGEE. The CDR3 runs 17 residues.

The chain is built from TRBV13 and TRBJ1-1, with 8 bases matching TRBD1. The CDR3 spans 14 residues. The ends lost 2 bases at V and 4 bases at J; junction bases unmatched: 3. Germline V lookup: CDR1 PRHDT, CDR2 FYEKMQ (reference sequence). CDR3 DNA: TGTGCCAGCAGCTTAAACAGGGGGAGCACTGAAGCTTTCTTT. It is translated as CASSLNRGSTEAFF.

V gene TRBV4-3 combines with J gene TRBJ2-7, with 11 bases aligning to TRBD2. The V segment lost 0 bases and the J segment 0 bases; nucleotides outside the gene matches: 7. Germline lookup yields CDR1 LGHNA and CDR2 YSLEER. The CDR3 has 18 residues. The CDR3 loop is CASSQETLAGGISYEQYF. The CDR3 coding sequence is TGCGCCAGCAGCCAAGAGACTCTAGCGGGGGGAATCTCCTACGAGCAGTACTTC.

The rearrangement links TRBV7-3 to TRBJ2-5, with TRBD2 matching over 13 bases. CDR3 length: 17 amino acids. Unmatched junction bases numbered 9, after V lost 5 bases and J lost 3 bases. Germline V CDR1 and CDR2: SGHTA, FQGTGA. The CDR3 DNA is TGTGCCAGCAGCCTGAGACTAGCGGGGGGAAAAAAAGAGACCCAGTACTTC. Protein product: CASSLRLAGGKKETQYF.

The rearrangement joins TRBV29-1 to TRBJ2-1; TRBD2 agrees at 11 bases. Germline V gene lookup returns CDR1 SQVTM and CDR2 ANQGSEA. J was trimmed by 5 bases and V by 5 bases; bases with no gene match: 8. The CDR3 covers 15 residues. The CDR3, as DNA: TGCAGCGTTCCTCGGACTAGCGGGTATGACAATGAGCAGTTCTTC. Amino acids: CSVPRTSGYDNEQFF.

The rearrangement links TRBV9 to TRBJ2-2, with D unclear. This CDR3 region has 13 residues. Germline CDR1 reads SGDLS; CDR2 reads YYNGEE. Trimming removed 4 bases from V and 3 bases from J, with 7 bases in between. The DNA of the CDR3 is TGTGCCAGCAGCCCCCAGGACACCGGGGAGCTGTTTTTT. Its protein is CASSPQDTGELFF.

V is TRBV4-3 and J is TRBJ1-2, with D possibly TRBD1 on 6 matching bases. V lost 0 bases and J 4 bases, leaving 9 bases between the germline ends. This CDR3 has 14 residues. Germline V lookup: CDR1 LGHNA, CDR2 YSLEER. The CDR3 sequence: CASSQDTGPYGYTF. As DNA, the CDR3 is TGCGCCAGCAGCCAAGATACAGGGCCCTATGGCTACACCTTC.